A selection of T cell receptor beta chains follows, all from one sample in a study of cytomegalovirus exposure and HLA in healthy donors. This table comes from immunoSEQ multiplex PCR, and its TCRdb copy is limited to in-frame clones, with some not included. There are roughly 180,000 clones in the sample; about 80% occur only once, and about 1.3% lies in the top ten. Material for sequencing was PBMCs. The origin of the receptors is a young man in good health and CMV-seronegative. Both conserved end residues are part of each CDR3. Each record gives: clone size, D gene, J gene, V gene, CDR3 DNA, CDR3 protein. A D gene is named only where the DNA matches it firmly. Only some rows state a clone size, as once, few, many or a class for expanded clones.

clone size: .
D gene: TRBD2
J gene: TRBJ2-7
V gene: TRBV6-6
CDR3 DNA: TGTGCCAGCAGTACTCAGACTAGCGGGAGGGGCGAGCAGTACTTC
CDR3 protein: CASSTQTSGRGEQYF

clone size: .
D gene: TRBD2
J gene: TRBJ2-3
V gene: TRBV19
CDR3 DNA: TGTGCCAGTAGAATAGCGGGAGCCTCCGCAGATACGCAGTATTTT
CDR3 protein: CASRIAGASADTQYF

clone size: .
D gene: .
J gene: TRBJ2-1
V gene: TRBV10-3
CDR3 DNA: TGTGCCATCAAGGGTTTAGCGGACCCCTACAATGAGCAGTTCTTC
CDR3 protein: CAIKGLADPYNEQFF

clone size: .
D gene: TRBD1
J gene: TRBJ1-5
V gene: TRBV29-1
CDR3 DNA: TGCAGCGGAATCACAGGGGCAGGTCAGCCCCAGCATTTT
CDR3 protein: CSGITGAGQPQHF

clone size: once
D gene: .
J gene: TRBJ1-5
V gene: TRBV9
CDR3 DNA: TGTGCCAGCAGCGTAGGGACAGCGAGCAATCAGCCCCAGCATTTT
CDR3 protein: CASSVGTASNQPQHF

clone size: once
D gene: .
J gene: TRBJ1-6
V gene: TRBV11-2
CDR3 DNA: TGTGCCAGCAGCTTAGGAGGCAGCTCCTATAATTCACCCCTCCACTTT
CDR3 protein: CASSLGGSSYNSPLHF

clone size: .
D gene: .
J gene: TRBJ2-7
V gene: TRBV5-4
CDR3 DNA: TGTGCCAGCAGCTTGGTGGGCGGAGGGTACGAGCAGTACTTC
CDR3 protein: CASSLVGGGYEQYF

clone size: few
D gene: .
J gene: TRBJ1-3
V gene: TRBV14
CDR3 DNA: TGTGCCAGCAGCCAAGGGAGGAACGGAAACACCATATATTTT
CDR3 protein: CASSQGRNGNTIYF

clone size: once
D gene: .
J gene: TRBJ2-7
V gene: TRBV6-5
CDR3 DNA: TGTGCCAGCAGTTACGGACGGGAATTTACCTACGAGCAGTACTTC
CDR3 protein: CASSYGREFTYEQYF

clone size: .
D gene: TRBD1
J gene: TRBJ1-1
V gene: TRBV5-1
CDR3 DNA: TGCGCCAGCCACAGCAGGGACAGCATGAACACTGAAGCTTTCTTT
CDR3 protein: CASHSRDSMNTEAFF

clone size: few
D gene: .
J gene: TRBJ2-1
V gene: TRBV27
CDR3 DNA: TGTGCCAGCAGTCATACTTGGGGCTATGAGCAGTTCTTC
CDR3 protein: CASSHTWGYEQFF

clone size: .
D gene: TRBD2
J gene: TRBJ2-1
V gene: TRBV7-2
CDR3 DNA: TGTGCCAGCAGCTTAAAAGGGACTAGCGGGAGAGTTGAGCAGTTCTTC
CDR3 protein: CASSLKGTSGRVEQFF

clone size: .
D gene: TRBD1
J gene: TRBJ1-5
V gene: TRBV7-7
CDR3 DNA: TGTGCTAGCACGGGGACAGATTATAGCAATCAGCCCCAGCATTTT
CDR3 protein: CASTGTDYSNQPQHF

clone size: .
D gene: TRBD1
J gene: TRBJ1-1
V gene: TRBV29-1
CDR3 DNA: TGCAGCGTGGGAATCGGGACAGCCACTGAAGCTTTCTTT
CDR3 protein: CSVGIGTATEAFF

clone size: .
D gene: .
J gene: TRBJ2-7
V gene: TRBV6-5
CDR3 DNA: TGTGCCAGCAGTTACTCGCGGGGCTACGAGCAGTACTTC
CDR3 protein: CASSYSRGYEQYF

clone size: few
D gene: .
J gene: TRBJ2-1
V gene: TRBV4-3
CDR3 DNA: TGCGCCAGCAGCCAAGAGACTCGCAATGAGCAGTTCTTC
CDR3 protein: CASSQETRNEQFF

clone size: .
D gene: TRBD1
J gene: TRBJ2-3
V gene: TRBV9
CDR3 DNA: TGTGCCAGCAGCGGCGGGACAGGGATATCTTTAGATACGCAGTATTTT
CDR3 protein: CASSGGTGISLDTQYF

clone size: .
D gene: .
J gene: TRBJ2-7
V gene: TRBV6-5
CDR3 DNA: TGTGCCAGCAGTTACGGTCAGGGATTTGTCTACGAGCAGTACTTC
CDR3 protein: CASSYGQGFVYEQYF

clone size: .
D gene: .
J gene: TRBJ2-7
V gene: TRBV7-2
CDR3 DNA: TGTGCCAGCAGCTTAAAGACTAGGGCCCCCGAGCAGTACTTC
CDR3 protein: CASSLKTRAPEQYF

clone size: .
D gene: TRBD1
J gene: TRBJ1-2
V gene: TRBV30
CDR3 DNA: TGTGCCTGGAGCCCAGGGGGCTTTGGCTACACCTTC
CDR3 protein: CAWSPGGFGYTF

clone size: .
D gene: .
J gene: TRBJ1-2
V gene: TRBV18
CDR3 DNA: TGTGCCAGCTCACCTGGGCAGAACAACTATGGCTACACCTTC
CDR3 protein: CASSPGQNNYGYTF

clone size: once
D gene: TRBD1
J gene: TRBJ2-3
V gene: TRBV6-5
CDR3 DNA: TGTGCCAGCAGTTCTCTGGGACAGGGCTGGGATACGCAGTATTTT
CDR3 protein: CASSSLGQGWDTQYF

clone size: .
D gene: .
J gene: TRBJ1-1
V gene: TRBV19
CDR3 DNA: TGTGCCAGTAGTCAATCGGACAGACTCGCTGCTTTCTTT
CDR3 protein: CASSQSDRLAAFF

clone size: .
D gene: TRBD1
J gene: TRBJ1-6
V gene: TRBV7-2
CDR3 DNA: TGTGCCAGCAGCCCCGGGACAGGGAGTAATTCACCCCTCCACTTT
CDR3 protein: CASSPGTGSNSPLHF

clone size: .
D gene: .
J gene: TRBJ1-5
V gene: TRBV6-1
CDR3 DNA: TGTGCCAGCAGTGATAGGCAGGGATTAAATCAGCCCCAGCATTTT
CDR3 protein: CASSDRQGLNQPQHF

clone size: once
D gene: .
J gene: TRBJ2-1
V gene: TRBV7-2
CDR3 DNA: TGTGCCAGCAGCCGCGGACAGAGTGCCTACAATGAGCAGTTCTTC
CDR3 protein: CASSRGQSAYNEQFF

clone size: .
D gene: .
J gene: TRBJ2-2
V gene: TRBV27
CDR3 DNA: TGTGCCAGCAGTTTATCCCCAGAGAACACCGGGGAGCTGTTTTTT
CDR3 protein: CASSLSPENTGELFF

clone size: .
D gene: .
J gene: TRBJ1-4
V gene: TRBV4-1
CDR3 DNA: TGCGCCAGCAGCCCGGGGGGCGCAAGGGAAAAACTGTTTTTT
CDR3 protein: CASSPGGAREKLFF

clone size: .
D gene: TRBD2
J gene: TRBJ2-3
V gene: TRBV9
CDR3 DNA: TGTGCCAGCAGCGTAGGGACTAGCGGGAGCCCGCAGTATTTT
CDR3 protein: CASSVGTSGSPQYF

clone size: few
D gene: .
J gene: TRBJ2-7
V gene: TRBV11-2
CDR3 DNA: TGTGCCAGCAGCCAGGCGAGACAGGTAGCCTACGAGCAGTACTTC
CDR3 protein: CASSQARQVAYEQYF

clone size: once
D gene: .
J gene: TRBJ1-1
V gene: TRBV28
CDR3 DNA: TGTGCCAGCAGTTTGCCTCGGCAGGGGATGAACACTGAAGCTTTCTTT
CDR3 protein: CASSLPRQGMNTEAFF

clone size: .
D gene: .
J gene: TRBJ1-2
V gene: TRBV30
CDR3 DNA: TGTGCCTGGACCGACGGAAGATCCTCTCGGGGGGACTATGGCTACACCTTC
CDR3 protein: CAWTDGRSSRGDYGYTF

clone size: .
D gene: .
J gene: TRBJ2-1
V gene: TRBV5-1
CDR3 DNA: TGCGCCAGCAGCTTGGGATCGTTAGACAATGAGCAGTTCTTC
CDR3 protein: CASSLGSLDNEQFF

clone size: few
D gene: TRBD1
J gene: TRBJ1-2
V gene: TRBV5-1
CDR3 DNA: TGCGCCAGCAGCACGGGACAGGGGAACTATGGCTACACCTTC
CDR3 protein: CASSTGQGNYGYTF

clone size: .
D gene: TRBD1
J gene: TRBJ1-3
V gene: TRBV10-3
CDR3 DNA: TGTGCCATGCGACAGGGGGCGGTAAACACCATATATTTT
CDR3 protein: CAMRQGAVNTIYF

clone size: .
D gene: .
J gene: TRBJ1-1
V gene: TRBV30
CDR3 DNA: TGTGCCTGGAGTGTAGGGGGGAACACTGAAGCTTTCTTT
CDR3 protein: CAWSVGGNTEAFF

clone size: .
D gene: TRBD1
J gene: TRBJ2-6
V gene: TRBV5-5
CDR3 DNA: TGTGCCAGCAGCATAGGACAGGGGTGGTCTGGGGCCAACGTCCTGACTTTC
CDR3 protein: CASSIGQGWSGANVLTF

clone size: .
D gene: TRBD1
J gene: TRBJ2-2
V gene: TRBV27
CDR3 DNA: TGTGCCAGCAAGGACAGGACGTCGAACACCGGGGAGCTGTTTTTT
CDR3 protein: CASKDRTSNTGELFF

clone size: .
D gene: TRBD1
J gene: TRBJ2-7
V gene: TRBV28
CDR3 DNA: TGTGCCAGCTGGAAAGGACAGGGCTACGAGCAGTACTTC
CDR3 protein: CASWKGQGYEQYF

clone size: .
D gene: .
J gene: TRBJ1-5
V gene: TRBV27
CDR3 DNA: TGTGCCAGCAGTTTATCCTGGGGCGCGAGTCAGCCCCAGCATTTT
CDR3 protein: CASSLSWGASQPQHF

clone size: .
D gene: TRBD1
J gene: TRBJ2-7
V gene: TRBV7-9
CDR3 DNA: TGTTCCAGCAGCCGACAGGGCTACGAGCAGTACTTC
CDR3 protein: CSSSRQGYEQYF

clone size: .
D gene: .
J gene: TRBJ2-4
V gene: TRBV11-2
CDR3 DNA: TGTGCCAGCAGCTTAGATCATGGGGGGGCGAACATTCAGTACTTC
CDR3 protein: CASSLDHGGANIQYF

clone size: .
D gene: .
J gene: TRBJ2-7
V gene: TRBV15
CDR3 DNA: TGTGCCACCAGCAGAGATCAGGGTTTCGAGCAGTACTTC
CDR3 protein: CATSRDQGFEQYF

clone size: .
D gene: .
J gene: TRBJ2-3
V gene: TRBV19
CDR3 DNA: TGTGCCAGTAGTAAACTCCAAAGCACAGATACGCAGTATTTT
CDR3 protein: CASSKLQSTDTQYF

clone size: .
D gene: TRBD1
J gene: TRBJ2-7
V gene: TRBV5-4
CDR3 DNA: TGTGCCAGCAGTAGAGACCCGGGACAGAATTACGAGCAGTACTTC
CDR3 protein: CASSRDPGQNYEQYF

clone size: .
D gene: TRBD1
J gene: TRBJ2-7
V gene: TRBV19
CDR3 DNA: TGTGCCAGTAGTATAGACAGGGGGCCCTACGAGCAGTACTTC
CDR3 protein: CASSIDRGPYEQYF

clone size: .
D gene: .
J gene: TRBJ1-3
V gene: TRBV5-6
CDR3 DNA: TGTGCCAGCCCCACCGGGTCCAACTCTGGAAACACCATATATTTT
CDR3 protein: CASPTGSNSGNTIYF

clone size: .
D gene: TRBD1
J gene: TRBJ1-4
V gene: TRBV19
CDR3 DNA: TGTGCCAGTAGTCTGGACAGGGGTGGGGAAAAACTGTTTTTT
CDR3 protein: CASSLDRGGEKLFF

clone size: .
D gene: TRBD2
J gene: TRBJ2-5
V gene: TRBV2
CDR3 DNA: TGTGCCGGCAGAGGACTAGCCGAGACCCAGTACTTC
CDR3 protein: CAGRGLAETQYF

clone size: .
D gene: .
J gene: TRBJ2-3
V gene: TRBV28
CDR3 DNA: TGTGCCAGCAGTCCCTCTGCAGCAGATACGCAGTATTTT
CDR3 protein: CASSPSAADTQYF

clone size: few
D gene: .
J gene: TRBJ2-2
V gene: TRBV7-6
CDR3 DNA: TGTGCCAGCAGCTTAGGGGTCGAGGAATCGTACACCGGGGAGCTGTTTTTT
CDR3 protein: CASSLGVEESYTGELFF

clone size: .
D gene: .
J gene: TRBJ2-6
V gene: TRBV5-1
CDR3 DNA: TGCGCCAGCAGCTTGGCCCCATTCTCTGGGGCCAACGTCCTGACTTTC
CDR3 protein: CASSLAPFSGANVLTF

clone size: .
D gene: .
J gene: TRBJ1-4
V gene: TRBV25-1
CDR3 DNA: TGTGCCAGCAGTGTCGAGGAAAAACTGTTTTTT
CDR3 protein: CASSVEEKLFF